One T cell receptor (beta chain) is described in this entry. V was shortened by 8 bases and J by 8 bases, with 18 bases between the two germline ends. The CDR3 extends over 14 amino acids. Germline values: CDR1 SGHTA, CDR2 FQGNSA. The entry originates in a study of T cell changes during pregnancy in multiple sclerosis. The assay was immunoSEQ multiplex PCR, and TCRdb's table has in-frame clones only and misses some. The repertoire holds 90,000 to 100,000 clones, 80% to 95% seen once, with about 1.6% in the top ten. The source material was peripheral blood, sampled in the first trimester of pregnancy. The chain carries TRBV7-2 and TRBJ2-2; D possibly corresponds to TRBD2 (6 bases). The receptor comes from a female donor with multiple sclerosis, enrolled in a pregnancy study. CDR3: CASRTQAGTGELFF. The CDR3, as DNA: TGTGCCAGCCGCACCCAGGCGGGAACTGGGGAGCTGTTTTTT. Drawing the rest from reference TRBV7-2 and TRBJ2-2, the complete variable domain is GAGVSQSPSNKVTEKGKDVELRCDPISGHTALYWYRQSLGQGLEFLIYFQGNSAPDKSGLPSDRFSAERTGGSVSTLTIQRTQQEDSAVYLCASRTQAGTGELFFGEGSRLTVL.